This T cell receptor beta chain was found in a study of T cells in localized non-small cell lung cancer (dated by TCRdb to about 2020). Looking at the study overall: The study analyzed T cell repertoires of around 250 early-stage NSCLC patients, comparing tumors and uninvolved tumor-adjacent lungs. The cohort was made up of roughly 250 treatment-naive NSCLC patients whose localized lung tumors had been resected. Of the NSCLC patients, roughly 130 were male and approximately 110 were female, and the mean age was about 69 years. General study outcomes and caveats: Because multi-region tumor sequencing was not performed, intratumor heterogeneity could not be ruled out. Higher T cell density in blood was associated with longer overall survival, whereas higher clonality in adjacent lung was associated with shorter survival. The highest T cell clonality was observed in uninvolved tumor-adjacent lung, where clonality exceeded that of tumor, suggesting that antigenic responses were more focused in uninvolved tumor-adjacent lung. Because of the exploratory design, TCR variables were selected using unadjusted p-values without false-discovery rate correction. Of the top 100 tumor clones, a median of roughly 57 were detected in paired uninvolved adjacent lung; about 28 were also among that lung's top 100.

Of note for this clone: Its antigen specificity is not known. Base quality data are lacking; no much larger clone is found one base away.

The germline V gene provides CDR1 SGHVS and CDR2 FNYEAQ. Trimming at the junction amounts to 5 bases on V and 0 bases on J, and the germline ends lie 14 bases apart. The CDR3 runs 17 residues from the cysteine to the phenylalanine. Left in the record is the CDR3 DNA by itself, 51 bases read in frame from the first base. At diagnosis, peripheral blood, uninvolved tumor-adjacent lung and tumor were collected and stored as a combination of fresh-frozen and FFPE material. For TCR repertoire profiling, blood samples were analyzed in the form of peripheral blood mononuclear cells. TCR beta CDR3 regions were sequenced from DNA using the immunoSEQ Assay. In the paper's pipeline: T cell density was computed as TCR beta template counts normalized to usable DNA estimated by amplifying housekeeping genes. The preseqR package was used to estimate richness by extrapolating to 400,000 templates for PBMC samples and to 120,000 templates for tissue samples. Clonality was taken to be one minus Pielou's evenness. To identify tissue-enriched TCRs, differential abundance testing was run on productive amino-acid clonotypes with a minimum total count of 5 and an alpha of 0.1. The Jaccard Index and the Morisita Overlap Index were used to quantify repertoire overlap between compartments. GLIPH grouped TCR beta CDR3s together with public tetramer-defined viral CDR3s, and a viral motif had to include at least three viral sequences and show V-gene enrichment. TCRdb took this table from immuneACCESS and kept in-frame rearrangements with V and J called. Such tables lack part of the clones; where checked against another copy, unresolved V genes explain under half of the gap, and the rest is unexplained. V, J and clone size are those of that table, while D and trimming were read from the DNA. The sample table lists about 54,000 clones, about four fifths of them with a count of one. Roughly 21% of the sample is in the top ten clones.

The sequence is built from TRBV7-6 and TRBJ1-6; tentative D gene TRBD1, with 6 bases matching. This sequence was found in a female donor older than 55 with stage II squamous cell lung carcinoma. The material was peripheral blood, obtained before any cancer treatment. CDR3 sequence: CASSPGLGASYNSPLHF. The bases are TGTGCCAGCAGCCCCGGACTGGGGGCCTCCTATAATTCACCCCTCCACTTT.